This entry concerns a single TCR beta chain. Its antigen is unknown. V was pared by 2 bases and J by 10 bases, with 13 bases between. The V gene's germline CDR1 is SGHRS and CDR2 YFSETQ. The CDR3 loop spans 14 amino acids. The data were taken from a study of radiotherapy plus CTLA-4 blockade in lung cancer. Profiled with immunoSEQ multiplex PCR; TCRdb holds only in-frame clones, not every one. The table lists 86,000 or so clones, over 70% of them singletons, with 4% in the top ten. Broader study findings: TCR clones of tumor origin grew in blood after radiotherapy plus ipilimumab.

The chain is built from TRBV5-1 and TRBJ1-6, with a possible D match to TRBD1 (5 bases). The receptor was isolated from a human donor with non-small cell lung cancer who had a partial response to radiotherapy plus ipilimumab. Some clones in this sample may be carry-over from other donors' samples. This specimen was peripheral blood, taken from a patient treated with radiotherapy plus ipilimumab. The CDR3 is CASSFGAVSSPLHF. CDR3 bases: TGCGCCAGCAGCTTTGGGGCAGTATCATCACCCCTCCACTTT.